This TCR beta chain was identified during a study of OX40 agonist ivuxolimab in advanced cancers. Across the whole study: Partial responses were recorded for three patients, including one with hepatocellular carcinoma and two with cutaneous melanoma.

The repertoire was sequenced with immunoSEQ multiplex PCR; TCRdb's copy has only in-frame clones and lacks some. The sample lists tens of thousands of clones; approximately 91% were seen once. Germline CDR1 reads SGHTA; CDR2 reads FQGNSA. The ends were cut back, 5 bases at V and 4 bases at J, with 11 bases in the middle. The CDR3 contains 13 residues. With respect to this clone: Its antigen remains unidentified.

Findings and limits, study-wide: Expansion of clones was among the lowest in partial responders at 0.1-3.0 mg/kg. CD8+ T cells were the subset that, on average, had more expanded clones than CD4+.

Sample: CD4+ or CD8+ T cells sorted from blood, taken in a trial of the OX40 agonist ivuxolimab. The chain carries TRBV7-2 and TRBJ1-1; D call uncertain. This receptor was identified in an adult with an advanced solid tumor such as melanoma, head and neck, liver or kidney cancer. DNA for the CDR3: TGTGCCAGCAGCCACATGCGCGTCACTGAAGCTTTCTTT. Translation: CASSHMRVTEAFF.